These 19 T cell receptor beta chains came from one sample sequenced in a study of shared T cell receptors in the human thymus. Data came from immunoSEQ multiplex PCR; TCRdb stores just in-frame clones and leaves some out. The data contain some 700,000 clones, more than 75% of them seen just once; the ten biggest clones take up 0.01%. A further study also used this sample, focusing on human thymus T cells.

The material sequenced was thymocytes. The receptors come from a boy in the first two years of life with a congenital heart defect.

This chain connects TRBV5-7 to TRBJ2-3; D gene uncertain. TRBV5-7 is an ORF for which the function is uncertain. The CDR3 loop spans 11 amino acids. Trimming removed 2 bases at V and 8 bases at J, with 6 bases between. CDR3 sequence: CASSFRSTQYF. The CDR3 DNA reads TGTGCCAGCAGCTTTCGGTCTACGCAGTATTTT.

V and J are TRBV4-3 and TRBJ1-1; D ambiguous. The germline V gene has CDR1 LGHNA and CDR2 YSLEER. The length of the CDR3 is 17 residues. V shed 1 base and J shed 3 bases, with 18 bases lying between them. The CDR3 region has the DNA TGCGCCAGCAGCCAAGCCCGTAGCGGGTTGCGGTACACTGAAGCTTTCTTT. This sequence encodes CASSQARSGLRYTEAFF.

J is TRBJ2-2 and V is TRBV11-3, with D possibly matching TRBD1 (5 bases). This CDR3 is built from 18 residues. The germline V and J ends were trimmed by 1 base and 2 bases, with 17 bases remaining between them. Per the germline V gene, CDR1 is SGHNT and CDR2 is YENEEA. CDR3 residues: CASSLGLKGLPNTGELFF. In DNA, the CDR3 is TGTGCCAGCAGCTTAGGACTCAAGGGGCTTCCTAACACCGGGGAGCTGTTTTTT. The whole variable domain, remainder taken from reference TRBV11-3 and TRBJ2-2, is EAGVVQSPRYKIIEKKQPVAFWCNPISGHNTLYWYLQNLGQGPELLIRYENEEAVDDSQLPKDRFSAERLKGVDSTLKIQPAELGDSAVYLCASSLGLKGLPNTGELFFGEGSRLTVL.

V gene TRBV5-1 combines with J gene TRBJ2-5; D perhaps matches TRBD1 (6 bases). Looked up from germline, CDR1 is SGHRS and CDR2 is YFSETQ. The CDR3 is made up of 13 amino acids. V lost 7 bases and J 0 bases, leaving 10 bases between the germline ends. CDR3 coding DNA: TGCGCCAGCGGCACAGGGCACCAAGAGACCCAGTACTTC. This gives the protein CASGTGHQETQYF.

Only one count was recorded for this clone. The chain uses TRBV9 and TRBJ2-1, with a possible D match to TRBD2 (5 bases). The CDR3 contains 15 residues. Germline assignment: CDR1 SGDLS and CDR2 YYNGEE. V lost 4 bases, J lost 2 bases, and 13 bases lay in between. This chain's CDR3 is CASSLEVAPYNEQFF. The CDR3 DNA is TGTGCCAGCAGCCTCGAGGTAGCGCCCTACAATGAGCAGTTCTTC. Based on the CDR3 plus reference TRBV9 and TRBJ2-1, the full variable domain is DSGVTQTPKHLITATGQRVTLRCSPRSGDLSVYWYQQSLDQGLQFLIQYYNGEERAKGNILERFSAQQFPDLHSELNLSSLELGDSALYFCASSLEVAPYNEQFFGPGTRLTVL.

CDR3 region: CAISTSGNSYEQYF. The CDR3 DNA sequence: TGTGCCATTTCGACTAGCGGGAACTCCTACGAGCAGTACTTC. V and J are TRBV10-3 and TRBJ2-7; 11 bases agree with TRBD2. Looked up from germline, CDR1 is ENHRY and CDR2 is SYGVKD. CDR3 length equals 14 residues. Trimming removed 9 bases from V and 0 bases from J; junction bases left unmatched: 4.

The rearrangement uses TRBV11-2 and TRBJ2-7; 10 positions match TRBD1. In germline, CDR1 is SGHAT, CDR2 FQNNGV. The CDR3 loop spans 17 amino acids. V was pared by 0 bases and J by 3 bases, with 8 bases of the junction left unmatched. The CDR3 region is CASSLEPDRGRFYEQYF. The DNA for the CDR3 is TGTGCCAGCAGCTTAGAACCCGACAGGGGGCGCTTCTACGAGCAGTACTTC.

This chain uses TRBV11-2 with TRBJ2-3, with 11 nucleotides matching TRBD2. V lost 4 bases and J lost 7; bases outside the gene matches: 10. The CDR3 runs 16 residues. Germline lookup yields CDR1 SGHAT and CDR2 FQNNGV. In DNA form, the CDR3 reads TGTGCCAGCAGCTCCCGGACTAGCGGGTCTGACAATACGCAGTATTTT. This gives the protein CASSSRTSGSDNTQYF.

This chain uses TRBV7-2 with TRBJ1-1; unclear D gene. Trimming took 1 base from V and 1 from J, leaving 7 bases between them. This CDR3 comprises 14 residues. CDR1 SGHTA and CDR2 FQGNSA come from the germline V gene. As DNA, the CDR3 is TGTGCCAGCAGCTTAGTCTCTAAGAACACTGAAGCTTTCTTT. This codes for CASSLVSKNTEAFF.

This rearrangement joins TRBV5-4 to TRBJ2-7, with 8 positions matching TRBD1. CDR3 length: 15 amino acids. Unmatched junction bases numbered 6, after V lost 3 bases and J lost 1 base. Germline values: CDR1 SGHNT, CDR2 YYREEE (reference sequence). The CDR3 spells CASSSRGQASYEQYF. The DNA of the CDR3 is TGTGCCAGCAGCTCCCGGGGACAGGCGTCCTACGAGCAGTACTTC.

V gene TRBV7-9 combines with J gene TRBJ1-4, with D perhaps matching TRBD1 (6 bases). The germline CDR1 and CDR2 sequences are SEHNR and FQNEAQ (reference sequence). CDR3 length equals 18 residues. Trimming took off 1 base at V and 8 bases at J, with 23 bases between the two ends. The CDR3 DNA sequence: TGTGCCAGCAGCTTAGAGTCCCCAACGACAGGCCTTAGAGAAAAACTGTTTTTT. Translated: CASSLESPTTGLREKLFF.

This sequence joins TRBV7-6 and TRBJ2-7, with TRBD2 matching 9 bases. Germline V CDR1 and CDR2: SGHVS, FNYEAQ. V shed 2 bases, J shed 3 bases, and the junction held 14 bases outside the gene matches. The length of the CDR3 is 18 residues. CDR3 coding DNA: TGTGCCAGCAGCTTAACGGGACCGACTAGCGGAGAACACTACGAGCAGTACTTC. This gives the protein CASSLTGPTSGEHYEQYF. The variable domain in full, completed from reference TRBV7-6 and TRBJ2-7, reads GAGVSQSPRYKVTKRGQDVALRCDPISGHVSLYWYRQALGQGPEFLTYFNYEAQQDKSGLPNDRFSAERPEGSISTLTIQRTEQRDSAMYRCASSLTGPTSGEHYEQYFGPGTRLTVT.

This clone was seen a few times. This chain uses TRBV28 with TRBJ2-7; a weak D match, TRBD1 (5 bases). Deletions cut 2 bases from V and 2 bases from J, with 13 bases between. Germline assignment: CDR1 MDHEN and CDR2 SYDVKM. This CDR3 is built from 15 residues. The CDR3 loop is CASSLAQGLTYEQYF. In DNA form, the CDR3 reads TGTGCCAGCAGTTTAGCCCAGGGCCTAACCTACGAGCAGTACTTC.

In nucleotides, the CDR3 is TGTGCCAGCAGTTGCAACAGGGAAGACTATGGCTACACCTTC. Translation gives CASSCNREDYGYTF. The gene calls are TRBV6-5 and TRBJ1-2; D might be TRBD1 (6 bases). Trimming removed 4 bases at V and 3 bases at J, with 12 bases between. This CDR3 comprises 14 residues. Germline CDR1 MNHEY, CDR2 SVGAGI.

CDR3 bases: TGTGCCAGCAGTTCCGCCGGGGTCTATGGCTACACCTTC. This translates into CASSSAGVYGYTF. The chain employs TRBV28 and TRBJ1-2; no clear D gene. Per germline, CDR1 MDHEN and CDR2 SYDVKM. CDR3 length equals 13 residues. V lost 4 bases and J 4 bases, leaving 10 bases between the germline ends.

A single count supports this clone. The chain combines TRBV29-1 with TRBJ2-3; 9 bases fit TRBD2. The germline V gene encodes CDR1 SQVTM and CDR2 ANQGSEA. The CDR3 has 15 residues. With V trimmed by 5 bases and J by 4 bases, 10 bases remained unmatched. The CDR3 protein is CSVTSGTSSPDTQYF. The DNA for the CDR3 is TGCAGCGTTACTTCCGGGACTAGCTCGCCAGATACGCAGTATTTT.

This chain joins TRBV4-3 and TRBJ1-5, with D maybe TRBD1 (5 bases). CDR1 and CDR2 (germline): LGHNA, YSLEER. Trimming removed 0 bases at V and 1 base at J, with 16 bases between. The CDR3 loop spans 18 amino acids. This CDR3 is CASSQDIRAGISNQPQHF. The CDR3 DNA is TGCGCCAGCAGCCAAGATATCAGGGCCGGAATAAGCAATCAGCCCCAGCATTTT.

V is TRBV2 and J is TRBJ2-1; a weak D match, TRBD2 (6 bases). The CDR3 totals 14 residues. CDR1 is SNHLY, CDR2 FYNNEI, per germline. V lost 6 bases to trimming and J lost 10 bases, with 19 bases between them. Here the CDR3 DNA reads TGTGCCAGCAGGGGGTCGGCGGGAAGAAGGGAGCAGTTCTTC. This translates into CASRGSAGRREQFF.

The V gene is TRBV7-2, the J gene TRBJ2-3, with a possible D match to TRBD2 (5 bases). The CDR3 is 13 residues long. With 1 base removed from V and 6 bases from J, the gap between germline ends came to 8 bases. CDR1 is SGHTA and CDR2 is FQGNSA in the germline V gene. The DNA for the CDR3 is TGTGCCAGCAGCTTAGAGCGGCTGGATACGCAGTATTTT. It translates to CASSLERLDTQYF.